This TCR beta chain was found in a study of cytomegalovirus exposure and HLA in healthy donors. Study-wide findings and caveats: As immune exposure information, only CMV serostatus was available. Cytomegalovirus association was listed for about 160 TCR beta chains.

The donors gave bone marrow, and they were healthy. Nominally healthy donors were sampled, though unrecorded immune exposures were likely. Note on this clone: Antigen: not known.

Germline CDR1 SGHRS, CDR2 YFSETQ. With 4 bases clipped from V and 3 bases from J, the junction kept 6 bases outside the gene matches. There are 15 residues in the CDR3. The PCR contained 60 Vbeta and 13 Jbeta primers. Sequencing was performed with immunoSEQ multiplex PCR; in TCRdb, only in-frame clones are kept and a portion is missing. Among roughly 170,000 clones listed, roughly 85% were seen once. Sequencing was performed on PBMCs. The V and J genes are TRBV5-1 and TRBJ2-7; 11 bases align to TRBD1. This sequence originates from a male donor in good health and CMV-seronegative. Here the CDR3 reads CASSPGQGGSYEQYF. CDR3 DNA sequence: TGCGCCAGCAGCCCGGGACAGGGGGGGAGCTACGAGCAGTACTTC.